These T cell receptor beta chains were read from a single sample in a study of blood T cell repertoires in COVID-19. The assay was immunoSEQ multiplex PCR, and TCRdb's table has in-frame clones only and misses some. Found here are some 15,000 clones, over 80% of them singletons; the top ten hold 5% to 7%. Material: peripheral blood. These receptors originate from a human donor in a cohort sampled during active COVID-19. Each CDR3 is given with its conserved first and last residue. The D gene is left open where the match is weak. Where a row states a size, it is once, few, many or the class of an expanded clone; other rows omit it.

abundance: -
d_gene: TRBD1
v_gene: TRBV15
j_gene: TRBJ1-6
CDR3aa: CATEDRDGSPLHF
CDR3nt: TGTGCCACCGAAGACAGGGATGGTTCACCCCTCCACTTT

abundance: -
d_gene: TRBD2
v_gene: TRBV4-2
j_gene: TRBJ2-5
CDR3aa: CASSPLAAYQETQYF
CDR3nt: TGTGCCAGCAGCCCACTAGCGGCCTACCAAGAGACCCAGTACTTC

abundance: few
d_gene: -
v_gene: TRBV29-1
j_gene: TRBJ2-7
CDR3aa: CSVVQNSYEQYF
CDR3nt: TGCAGCGTTGTCCAGAACTCCTACGAGCAGTACTTC

abundance: -
d_gene: -
v_gene: TRBV5-1
j_gene: TRBJ2-7
CDR3aa: CASSFDGSYEQYF
CDR3nt: TGCGCCAGCAGCTTCGACGGGTCCTACGAGCAGTACTTC

abundance: few
d_gene: -
v_gene: TRBV24-1
j_gene: TRBJ2-3
CDR3aa: CATSDLGHSTDTQYF
CDR3nt: TGTGCCACCAGTGACCTGGGACATAGCACAGATACGCAGTATTTT

abundance: -
d_gene: -
v_gene: TRBV19
j_gene: TRBJ1-2
CDR3aa: CASIGGDGYTF
CDR3nt: TGTGCCAGTATAGGAGGAGATGGCTACACCTTC

abundance: -
d_gene: TRBD2
v_gene: TRBV4-2
j_gene: TRBJ2-5
CDR3aa: CASSQDSGGETQYF
CDR3nt: TGTGCCAGCAGCCAAGATTCGGGGGGGGAGACCCAGTACTTC

abundance: -
d_gene: -
v_gene: TRBV30
j_gene: TRBJ1-1
CDR3aa: CAWSLTGWTEAFF
CDR3nt: TGTGCCTGGAGCCTGACAGGATGGACTGAAGCTTTCTTT

abundance: -
d_gene: -
v_gene: TRBV28
j_gene: TRBJ1-1
CDR3aa: CASSSTPEAFF
CDR3nt: TGTGCCAGCAGTTCGACTCCTGAAGCTTTCTTT

abundance: -
d_gene: TRBD2
v_gene: TRBV5-1
j_gene: TRBJ2-1
CDR3aa: CASSLVGGRAQNEQFF
CDR3nt: TGCGCCAGCAGCTTGGTTGGCGGGAGGGCCCAAAATGAGCAGTTCTTC

abundance: -
d_gene: -
v_gene: TRBV9
j_gene: TRBJ1-2
CDR3aa: CASSVGPQDYGYTF
CDR3nt: TGTGCCAGCAGCGTAGGCCCACAAGACTATGGCTACACCTTC

abundance: -
d_gene: -
v_gene: TRBV11-2
j_gene: TRBJ2-1
CDR3aa: CASSFSGANIDEQFF
CDR3nt: TGTGCCAGCAGCTTCTCTGGGGCCAATATAGATGAGCAGTTCTTC

abundance: -
d_gene: -
v_gene: TRBV23-1
j_gene: TRBJ1-2
CDR3aa: CASSQYSQAGGNYGYTF
CDR3nt: TGCGCCAGCAGTCAATATTCCCAAGCAGGAGGCAACTATGGCTACACCTTC

abundance: -
d_gene: TRBD2
v_gene: TRBV5-1
j_gene: TRBJ2-1
CDR3aa: CASSLDSGGSYNEQFF
CDR3nt: TGCGCCAGCAGCTTGGATTCGGGAGGGTCCTACAATGAGCAGTTCTTC

abundance: -
d_gene: TRBD2
v_gene: TRBV2
j_gene: TRBJ2-1
CDR3aa: CASSATSGRGNEQFF
CDR3nt: TGTGCCAGCAGTGCAACTAGCGGGAGAGGGAATGAGCAGTTCTTC